Listed here is a single T cell receptor beta chain. This clonotype was picked up a small number of times. The antigen it recognizes is unknown. No base-level quality is on record; no much larger clone is a single base apart. The data belong to a study of spatial heterogeneity in lung cancer (dated by TCRdb to the late 2010s). About the investigation overall: Donors were some 70 patients with early-stage, untreated non-small cell lung cancer from the lung TRACERx cohort. Follow-up PBMC samples were sequenced whenever available, and the median time to follow-up was about two years after resection. More beta-chain than alpha-chain transcripts were consistently detected, likely reflecting higher beta-chain transcript abundance. In the raw uncorrected reads, each unique combination of TCR and UMI appeared more than ten times on average. TCR alpha and beta repertoires were quantitatively compared across multiple tumor regions, matched nontumor lung and blood in non-small cell lung cancer. Nonsynonymous mutation counts, determined by whole-exome sequencing of tumor tissue, were related to features of the TCR repertoire. Both alpha and beta chains were TCR-sequenced in 200 or so tumor regions, under 70 matched nontumor lung samples and roughly 50 PBMC samples obtained at surgery.

The time point label on this specimen signifies: blood at routine non-recurrence follow-up after resection. For TCR sequencing, whole RNA was extracted from tumor and nontumor lung tissue, or from cryopreserved PBMC samples, and no cell sorting was done. Patients were selected for TCR sequencing only if sufficient RNA was available from at least two tumor regions. V is pared back by 3 bases and J by 3 bases, with 13 bases lying between the germline termini. CDR1 and CDR2 are drawn from the germline V gene: SGDLS, YYNGEE. From the cysteine up to the phenylalanine, the CDR3 has a length of 15 residues. The read is trimmed to its CDR3 DNA, 45 bases read in frame from base 1. The library was generated by 5' RACE. The sample was run on a NextSeq 500. In the TCR library protocol, a unique molecular identifier was attached to each TCR cDNA molecule so that PCR and sequencing errors could be corrected. In the original analysis: TCR identification, UMI-based error correction and CDR3 extraction were performed with Decombinator tools. Expanded TCRs were defined as those above a frequency of 2 per 1,000, corresponding to the top 1% of the tumor frequency distribution. Rényi diversity was computed with the R vegan package after subsampling each repertoire 100 times to 5,000 TCRs. CDR3 similarity networks were constructed using string-kernel similarity of amino acid triplets, with links drawn between CDR3s whose pairwise similarity was above 0.82. TCRdb reran the public reads through fastp at Q25 and MiXCR, keeping productive beta chains. CDR3 protein duplicates are merged, each entry listing the most common genes and DNA. TCRdb, rather than the study authors, made the V and J calls. Across this sample there are fewer than 150,000 distinct CDR3 sequences, with less than 14% seen only once. The ten most abundant clones make up 20% to 25% of the sample.

The investigation overall reported the following: Ubiquitous expanded tumor TCRs showed up in blood more often at tumor resection than at routine follow-up. Confirming at a functional level the hypothesis that regional TCRs recognize regional mutations was considered to require additional single-cell paired TCR alpha and beta sequencing. Only roughly 15 patients were included in the comparisons of baseline and follow-up blood repertoires.

The sequencing used PBMCs, collected at follow-up. This clonotype originated in a female donor with early-stage non-small cell lung cancer. The chain is assembled from TRBV9 and TRBJ2-1, with an unclear D gene assignment. This receptor carries the CDR3 CASSGIDPGYNEQFF. The bases are TGTGCCAGCAGCGGAATAGATCCAGGCTACAATGAGCAGTTCTTC.